The 3 T cell receptor beta chains presented below share a single source sample, sequenced in a study of T cells expressing NK-cell markers (TCRdb year 2020). Library generation was performed with 5' RACE. Instrument used: Illumina HiSeq 2000. Reprocessed by TCRdb, the reads give a single entry per CDR3 protein sequence, without DNA. This sample's records show about 410,000 distinct CDR3 sequences. The ten largest clones add up to 9.5% to 12% of the sample. Sequenced: blood T cells: a sorted CD56 or NKG2C T cell subset, CD4+ or CD8+ T cells, or bulk PBMC T cells (not recorded which). Receptors were obtained from a woman aged 50 to 60 in good health. Donor details come from another sample of the same person, matched by shared clones.

The chain joins TRBV7-9 to TRBJ2-3. CDR1 and CDR2 from the germline V gene are SEHNR and FQNEAQ (reference sequence). This CDR3 spans 14 amino acids. The CDR3 is CASSRTTSTDTQYF.

The V and J genes are TRBV5-1 and TRBJ2-1. CDR3 size: 13 residues. The germline V gene encodes CDR1 SGHRS and CDR2 YFSETQ. CDR3 loop: CASSFGPSDEQFF.

V gene TRBV6-5 combines with J gene TRBJ2-3; with no DNA, the TCRdb D assignment of TRBD2 cannot be verified. CDR1 and CDR2 from the germline V gene are MNHEY and SVGAGI. The CDR3 length is 16 residues. CDR3 in amino acids: CASRYIAGGYTDTQYF.